The 11 T cell receptor beta chains in this list originate from one sample, sequenced in a study of blood T cells in healthy people across ages (dated by TCRdb to the mid-2010s). Libraries were made using 5' RACE. These reads were obtained on an Illumina HiSeq 2500. A second PCR of about 6 to 12 cycles was run with a J-beta primer mix and a sample-barcoded 5' primer. TCRdb reran the public reads through fastp at Q25 and MiXCR, keeping productive beta chains. Each CDR3 protein appears once, grouped with its most common genes and DNA. The sample records hundreds of thousands of distinct CDR3 sequences, roughly two fifths of which are singletons. In total, the top ten clones hold around 30% of the sample. The sample was blood. The receptor source for this set is an elderly man in good health.

The genes are TRBV6-2 or TRBV6-3 and TRBJ2-4; D unclear. Trimming took 6 bases from V and 6 from J, leaving 9 bases between them. Germline V lookup: CDR1 MNHEY, CDR2 SVGEGT. The CDR3 spans 12 residues. CDR3 sequence (DNA): TGTGCCAGCAGCACCGGGCTAAACATTCAGTACTTC. It encodes CASSTGLNIQYF.

J is TRBJ2-5 and V is TRBV29-1; the match to TRBD2 covers 9 bases. Germline V CDR1 and CDR2: SQVTM, ANQGSEA. The CDR3 runs to 13 residues. J gave up 5 bases and V 5 bases, and 6 bases lay outside the gene matches. The DNA for the CDR3 is TGCAGCGTTTCTAGCGGGGTGTGGGAGACCCAGTACTTC. As protein: CSVSSGVWETQYF.

This clonotype occurred once. This sequence joins TRBV6-1 and TRBJ1-2; D ambiguous. V lost 1 base and J 8 bases, leaving 14 bases between the germline ends. Germline assignment: CDR1 MNHNS and CDR2 SASEGT. This CDR3 has 14 residues. The CDR3 loop is CASSEVRTQKGYTF. In nucleotides, the CDR3 is TGTGCCAGCAGTGAAGTGAGGACTCAAAAGGGCTACACCTTC.

This clonotype appeared a few times. V gene TRBV5-1 combines with J gene TRBJ2-2; D gene uncertain. This CDR3 comprises 14 residues. V was trimmed by 0 bases and J by 4 bases, leaving 7 bases between them. Germline V lookup: CDR1 SGHRS, CDR2 YFSETQ. CDR3 coding DNA: TGCGCCAGCAGCTTGGATGGCGGCACCGGGGAGCTGTTTTTT. Encoded protein: CASSLDGGTGELFF.

The chain is built from TRBV12-3 or TRBV12-4 and TRBJ2-1; 11 nucleotides agree with TRBD2. The CDR3 runs 16 residues. V gave up 5 bases and J gave up 6 bases; unmatched junction bases: 9. The CDR3 DNA is TGTGCCAGCAGTCAAATAGCGGGAGGGTTGCCCAATGAGCAGTTCTTC. It codes for CASSQIAGGLPNEQFF.

This clonotype was seen only a few times. V gene TRBV6-1 combines with J gene TRBJ2-3, with 9 bases fitting TRBD2. After removal of 5 bases from V and 2 bases from J, the junction contained 20 bases not matched to a gene. The CDR3 runs 20 residues. Germline CDR1 is MNHNS and CDR2 is SASEGT. CDR3 region: CASSPRSLAGQGANTDTQYF. CDR3 sequence (DNA): TGTGCCAGCAGTCCCCGGTCACTAGCGGGCCAAGGGGCAAACACAGATACGCAGTATTTT.

This clonotype has a single count. The chain combines TRBV3-1 with TRBJ2-3, with 9 bases matching TRBD1. Germline V gene lookup returns CDR1 LGHDT and CDR2 YNNKEL (reference sequence). V lost 4 bases to trimming and J lost 3 bases; unmatched junction nucleotides: 26. The CDR3 runs 22 residues. CDR3 residues: CASSRLPRWAATDRGSTDTQYF. CDR3 in DNA: TGTGCCAGCAGCCGCCTTCCCCGGTGGGCCGCTACGGACAGGGGTTCAACAGATACGCAGTATTTT.

The rearrangement joins TRBV29-1 to TRBJ1-2; D unresolved. The CDR3 runs 11 residues. CDR1 and CDR2 from the germline V gene are SQVTM and ANQGSEA. The V end was cut by 6 bases, the J end by 8 bases, with 13 bases between. CDR3 bases: TGCAGCGTCCAGTTAGGATCCGGCTACACCTTC. Translation: CSVQLGSGYTF.

The rearrangement joins TRBV12-3 or TRBV12-4 to TRBJ1-3; unclear D gene. V shed 2 bases and J shed 2 bases, with 10 bases lying between them. This CDR3 comprises 15 residues. DNA of the CDR3: TGTGCCAGCAGTTTAAGCGGCAGGCCTGGAAACACCATATATTTT. As protein: CASSLSGRPGNTIYF.

This clonotype has only a few counts. This chain links TRBV28 with TRBJ2-7; tentatively, D is TRBD2 (6 bases). V was clipped by 5 bases and J by 0 bases, with 17 bases between them. CDR1 is MDHEN, CDR2 SYDVKM, per germline. The CDR3 loop spans 16 amino acids. The CDR3 protein is CASSLTRDWSSYEQYF. DNA for the CDR3: TGTGCCAGCAGTCTCACCCGGGACTGGAGCTCCTACGAGCAGTACTTC.

This clonotype has a handful of counts. The chain employs TRBV5-1 and TRBJ2-5; 10 bases line up with TRBD1. The CDR3 has 13 amino acids. J lost 5 bases, V lost 6 bases, and 4 bases had no gene match. The germline V gene has CDR1 SGHRS and CDR2 YFSETQ. CDR3 sequence reads: CASTDRGLETQYF. The CDR3 DNA reads TGCGCCAGCACAGACAGGGGGCTGGAGACCCAGTACTTC.